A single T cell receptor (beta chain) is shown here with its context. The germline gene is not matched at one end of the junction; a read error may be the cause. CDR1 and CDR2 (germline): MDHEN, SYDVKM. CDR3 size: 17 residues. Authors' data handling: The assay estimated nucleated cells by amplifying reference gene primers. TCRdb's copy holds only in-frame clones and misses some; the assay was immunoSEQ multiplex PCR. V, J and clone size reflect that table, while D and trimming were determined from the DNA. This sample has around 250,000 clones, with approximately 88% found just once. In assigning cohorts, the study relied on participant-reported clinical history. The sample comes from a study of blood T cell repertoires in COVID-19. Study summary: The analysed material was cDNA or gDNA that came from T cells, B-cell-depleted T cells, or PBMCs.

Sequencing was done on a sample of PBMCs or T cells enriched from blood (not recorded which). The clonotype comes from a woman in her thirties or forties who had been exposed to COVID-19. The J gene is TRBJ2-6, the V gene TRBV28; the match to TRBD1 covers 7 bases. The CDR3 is CASSIWDSLSGANVLTF. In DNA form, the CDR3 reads TGTGCCAGCAGTATATGGGACAGCTTATCTGGGGCCAACGTCCTGACTTTC.